The present TCR beta chain was sequenced within a study of liver allograft versus peripheral blood T cells. Study-level background: What was compared were the T cell receptor repertoires in transplanted livers and those in the peripheral blood of recipients.

The germline V gene encodes CDR1 SGHTA and CDR2 FQGTGA. This CDR3 contains 14 residues. Trimming left V 1 base short and J 3 bases short, with 10 bases between. This clonotype qualifies as medium-sized. The antigen remains undetermined. General study results and limits: Peripheral blood reportedly held T cell receptor repertoires that differed from those inside liver allografts.

TCRdb re-analysed the reads in MiXCR, keeping a single row per CDR3 protein. Seen here are over 750 distinct CDR3 sequences, roughly 15% observed once, and the top ten hold roughly 15%. J is TRBJ2-7 and V is TRBV7-3; TRBD1 or TRBD2 may be the D gene (5 bases each). The receptor was isolated from a human patient who had a liver transplant. Some T cells may be graft donor cells. The CDR3 spells CASSLRDGNYEQYF. In DNA, the CDR3 is TGTGCCAGCAGCTTAAGGGACGGTAACTACGAGCAGTACTTC.